Listed below are T cell receptor beta chains from one sample, sequenced in a study of T cell responses to AZD1222 COVID-19 vaccine. Sequencing used immunoSEQ multiplex PCR; TCRdb keeps in-frame clones, though not all of them. In the table there are about 160,000 clones, approximately 90% of which are singletons. The sample here was peripheral blood, taken on day 0 of AZD1222 vaccination. These receptors all come from an adult in good health. Both conserved end residues are part of each CDR3. Fields, in order: J gene, V gene, D gene, clone size, CDR3 DNA, CDR3 protein. D genes are given only for firm matches. Only part of the rows carry a size: once, few, many, or a class if the clone is expanded.

>TRBJ1-2|TRBV30|TRBD1|few
TGTGCCTGGAGAATGACAGGGGGTGGCTACACCTTC
CAWRMTGGGYTF
>TRBJ2-7|TRBV12-5|-|few
TGTGCTAGTGGTTTGGTACTCGGGCAGGGAGCCTACGAGCAGTACTTC
CASGLVLGQGAYEQYF
>TRBJ2-1|TRBV2|TRBD1|-
TGTGCCAGCAGCGTACAGGGGAATGAGCAGTTCTTC
CASSVQGNEQFF
>TRBJ2-2|TRBV11-2|TRBD2|once
TGTGCCAGCAGCTCCGGACTAGCGGGAGGGAACACCGGGGAGCTGTTTTTT
CASSSGLAGGNTGELFF
>TRBJ1-2|TRBV27|TRBD1|-
TGTGCCAGCAGCCCCAAAGACAGGGTCTATGGCTACACCTTC
CASSPKDRVYGYTF
>TRBJ2-2|TRBV19|-|-
TGTGCCAGTAGTATTCGAAGGGGGAACACCGGGGAGCTGTTTTTT
CASSIRRGNTGELFF
>TRBJ2-1|TRBV2|-|-
TGTGCCAGCAGGGCCTTGGGGAACTCCTACAATGAGCAGTTCTTC
CASRALGNSYNEQFF
>TRBJ2-7|TRBV10-3|TRBD1|-
TGTGCCAGCGGACAGGGCTTAGGGTACGAGCAGTACTTC
CASGQGLGYEQYF
>TRBJ1-1|TRBV7-2|-|-
TGTGCCAGCAGCCCAACATCCGGGGTTGAAGCTTTCTTT
CASSPTSGVEAFF
>TRBJ1-5|TRBV6-4|-|-
TGTGCCAGCAGTGTAGGTCCCAGCAATCAGCCCCAGCATTTT
CASSVGPSNQPQHF
>TRBJ1-2|TRBV3-1/TRBV3-2|TRBD1|-
TGTGCCAGCAGCCACAGGGGGTGGTATGGCTACACCTTC
CASSHRGWYGYTF
>TRBJ1-5|TRBV5-1|TRBD1|-
TGCGCCAGCAGCTCGACAGGGGGCGCGGGTCAGCCCCAGCATTTT
CASSSTGGAGQPQHF
>TRBJ2-2|TRBV6-2/TRBV6-3|TRBD1|-
TGTGCCAGCAGTAATAACAGGGGTAGCACCGGGGAGCTGTTTTTT
CASSNNRGSTGELFF
>TRBJ2-7|TRBV28|TRBD2|-
TGTGCCAGCAGTAATGGCGGGAGACCCTACGAGCAGTACTTC
CASSNGGRPYEQYF
>TRBJ1-6|TRBV7-3|-|-
TGTGCCAGCAGCTCTACAGGGTCGAATAATTCACCCCTCCACTTT
CASSSTGSNNSPLHF
>TRBJ2-2|TRBV19|TRBD2|-
TGTGCCAGTACCCAGACTAGCGGGAGGAGTACCGGGGAGCTGTTTTTT
CASTQTSGRSTGELFF
>TRBJ1-5|TRBV27|-|-
TGTGCCAGCAGTTTTTGGGGGAATAGCAATCAGCCCCAGCATTTT
CASSFWGNSNQPQHF
>TRBJ2-5|TRBV7-9|TRBD2|-
TGTGCCAGCAGCTTGGGGTATAGCGGGGAACACCAAGAGACCCAGTACTTC
CASSLGYSGEHQETQYF
>TRBJ2-7|TRBV18|-|once
TGTGCCAGCTCACAATTCAGGGACCCCTACGAGCAGTACTTC
CASSQFRDPYEQYF
>TRBJ2-1|TRBV10-3|-|-
TGTGCCATCAGTGAGTCCGGGGGCCCGGTCTTGTTCTTC
CAISESGGPVLFF
>TRBJ2-1|TRBV5-4|-|-
TGTGCCAGCAGCAATTTCTACAATGAGCAGTTCTTC
CASSNFYNEQFF
>TRBJ1-5|TRBV30|-|-
TGTGCCTGGACCCCCGAAGCTACAAATCAGCCCCAGCATTTT
CAWTPEATNQPQHF
>TRBJ2-5|TRBV27|TRBD2|-
TGTGCCAGCAGTGGGACTAGCGCAATGGAGACCCAGTACTTC
CASSGTSAMETQYF
>TRBJ1-1|TRBV6-4|-|few
TGTGCCAGCAGTGTAGGACGGATCGGACACACTGAAGCTTTCTTT
CASSVGRIGHTEAFF
>TRBJ2-7|TRBV11-3|TRBD2|-
TGTGCCAGCAGCTTAGATGGGTTTCTGCGCGGGGGGTACTCCTACGAGCAGTACTTC
CASSLDGFLRGGYSYEQYF
>TRBJ2-2|TRBV5-1|TRBD2|-
TGCGCCAGCAGCTTAGGGACTAGCTTTATACACACCGGGGAGCTGTTTTTT
CASSLGTSFIHTGELFF
>TRBJ2-1|TRBV2|-|-
TGTGCCAGCAGTGAAAGCGGACAGTTTTACAATGAGCAGTTCTTC
CASSESGQFYNEQFF
>TRBJ2-7|TRBV7-3|-|-
TGTGCCAGCAGCTCACTCTACGAGCAGTACTTC
CASSSLYEQYF
>TRBJ2-7|TRBV7-2|-|-
TGTGCCAGCAGCTACCCTACTGGCCCCGGGTACGAGCAGTACTTC
CASSYPTGPGYEQYF
>TRBJ2-7|TRBV28|-|-
TGTGCCAGCAGTTCCCCGTTAGGGGATCGGGACTACGAGCAGTACTTC
CASSSPLGDRDYEQYF
>TRBJ1-1|TRBV28|-|-
TGTGCCAGCAGTGGACGGGGGAACACTGAAGCTTTCTTT
CASSGRGNTEAFF
>TRBJ2-1|TRBV10-3|TRBD2|-
TGTGCCATCAGTGAGCTGACCGGGACTACCTACAATGAGCAGTTCTTC
CAISELTGTTYNEQFF
>TRBJ1-5|TRBV29-1|TRBD1|-
TGCAGCGTTGGACAGGGTGAATATCAGCCCCAGCATTTT
CSVGQGEYQPQHF
>TRBJ2-1|TRBV10-3|-|-
TGTGCCATCGGAGGATCGCCGGTCGGTGAGCAGTTCTTC
CAIGGSPVGEQFF
>TRBJ1-2|TRBV3-1/TRBV3-2|-|-
TGTGCCAGCAGCCAAGTTGAGGGCCGCTATGGCTACACCTTC
CASSQVEGRYGYTF
>TRBJ1-6|TRBV19|-|-
TGTGCCAGTAGTATAGCTGGCTACCAAGGGACACCCCTCCACTTT
CASSIAGYQGTPLHF
>TRBJ1-2|TRBV24-1|-|-
TGTGCCACCAGTGAACCGCTCGGGGGGGCCAACTATGGCTACACCTTC
CATSEPLGGANYGYTF
>TRBJ2-7|TRBV20-1|TRBD2|-
TGCAGTGCTAGTCTAGCGGGATACGAGCAGTACTTC
CSASLAGYEQYF
>TRBJ2-7|TRBV6-2/TRBV6-3|-|-
TGTGCCAGCAGTTACACGGGGTCCTACGAGCAGTACTTC
CASSYTGSYEQYF
>TRBJ1-1|TRBV3-1/TRBV3-2|-|-
TGTGCCAGCAGTCGAAGGGGGGGACTGAGAACTTTCTTT
CASSRRGGLRTFF
>TRBJ2-1|TRBV5-1|-|-
TGCGCCAGCAGCAATGACCTGGGGCCCAATGAGCAGTTCTTC
CASSNDLGPNEQFF
>TRBJ2-3|TRBV6-2/TRBV6-3|-|-
TGTGCCAGCAGTACGGGATTAGAACTCGGAGATACGCAGTATTTT
CASSTGLELGDTQYF
>TRBJ1-3|TRBV18|-|-
TGTGCCAGCTCTCCGACGGACTCTGGAAACACCATATATTTT
CASSPTDSGNTIYF
>TRBJ2-4|TRBV11-2|-|-
TGTGCCAGCAGTGGGACACTGCTAGCCAAAAACATTCAGTACTTC
CASSGTLLAKNIQYF
>TRBJ1-6|TRBV11-2|TRBD1|-
TGTGCCAGCAGCCCCGGACAGGGGCCGCGGCGGTCCTATAATTCACCCCTCCACTTT
CASSPGQGPRRSYNSPLHF
>TRBJ2-7|TRBV3-1/TRBV3-2|-|-
TGTGCCAGCAGCCACGCCCCCGGCGAGCAGTACTTC
CASSHAPGEQYF
>TRBJ1-1|TRBV28|-|-
TGTGCCAGCAGCCCACAAGGGGTGGTGAACACTGAAGCTTTCTTT
CASSPQGVVNTEAFF
>TRBJ1-2|TRBV30|-|-
TGTGCCCGAGCAACTGGGTATGGCTACACCTTC
CARATGYGYTF
>TRBJ1-5|TRBV19|-|-
TGTGCCAGTAGTATGAAGTGGGGGCCTCAGCCCCAGCATTTT
CASSMKWGPQPQHF
>TRBJ2-4|TRBV7-9|-|-
TGTGCCAGCAGCGGGATAAGGAACATTCAGTACTTC
CASSGIRNIQYF
>TRBJ1-1|TRBV5-1|TRBD1|-
TGCGCCAGCAGCCCTCGGACAGGGACGGGAGATGAAGCTTTCTTT
CASSPRTGTGDEAFF
>TRBJ1-2|TRBV28|TRBD1|-
TGTGCCAGCAGCGGTACAGGGGAGGGCGAGTACAGGGGCTACACCTTC
CASSGTGEGEYRGYTF
>TRBJ2-5|TRBV28|-|-
TGTGCCAGCAGTTTAGAAGGATCTGGTGGGCCGGAGACCCAGTACTTC
CASSLEGSGGPETQYF